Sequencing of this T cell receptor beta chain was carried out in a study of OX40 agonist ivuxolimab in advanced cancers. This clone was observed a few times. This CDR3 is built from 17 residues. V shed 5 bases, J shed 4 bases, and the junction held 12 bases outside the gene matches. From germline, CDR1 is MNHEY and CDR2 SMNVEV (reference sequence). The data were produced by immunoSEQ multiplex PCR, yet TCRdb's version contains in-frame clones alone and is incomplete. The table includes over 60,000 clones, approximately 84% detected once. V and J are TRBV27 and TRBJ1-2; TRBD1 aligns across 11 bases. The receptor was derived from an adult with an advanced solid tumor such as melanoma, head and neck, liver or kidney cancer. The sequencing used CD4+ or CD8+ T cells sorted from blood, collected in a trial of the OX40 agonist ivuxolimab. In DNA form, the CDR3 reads TGTGCCAGCAGTCCCGGGGGGACAGGGGGACATTTCTATGGCTACACCTTC. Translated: CASSPGGTGGHFYGYTF.